The clone carrying this TCR beta chain has a handful of counts. Its antigen is as yet unknown. Between the trimmed V and J ends, which lost 0 bases and 2 bases, there was a span of 8 bases. The CDR3 runs 15 residues. Germline CDR1 reads LGHNA; CDR2 reads YSLEER. The data stem from a study of cytomegalovirus exposure and HLA in healthy donors. Study-wide results and limits: Researchers left out some V segments, among them TRBV6-2 and TRBV6-3, as indistinguishable. As a later analysis showed, several of the most significant clusters appeared to be linked to common viral pathogens. Cytomegalovirus association was listed for roughly 160 TCR beta chains.

Vbeta (60) and Jbeta (13) primers were used in the PCR. This table comes from immunoSEQ multiplex PCR, and its TCRdb copy is limited to in-frame clones, with some not included. The table has about 160,000 clones, about 80% seen once. This chain uses TRBV4-3 with TRBJ1-5; TRBD1 is a possible D gene (6 bases). Sequencing input: PBMCs. This receptor was taken from a man aged 18 to 29 in good health and CMV-seropositive. CDR3 in amino acids: CASSQDPGGNQPQHF. DNA for the CDR3: TGCGCCAGCAGCCAAGATCCAGGGGGCAATCAGCCCCAGCATTTT.